This T cell receptor beta chain came from a study of blood T cell repertoires in COVID-19. The CDR3 has 17 amino acids. The trim removed 2 bases at V and 4 bases at J, leaving 7 bases unmatched. CDR1 is SGHNT and CDR2 is YYREEE in the germline V gene (reference sequence). The method was immunoSEQ multiplex PCR; TCRdb's version includes in-frame clones alone and lacks a portion of them. Here the sample spans 150,000 to 200,000 clones, roughly four fifths being singletons. Enrolled during active infection, Seattle patients were then followed longitudinally. This receptor was identified in a woman in her 70s with COVID-19, enrolled during active disease. The J gene is TRBJ2-1, the V gene TRBV5-4; 12 bases align to TRBD2. The sample consisted of peripheral blood. CDR3 sequence reads: CASSLPGLAGLYNEQFF. CDR3 bases: TGTGCCAGCAGCTTACCGGGACTAGCGGGCCTATACAATGAGCAGTTCTTC.